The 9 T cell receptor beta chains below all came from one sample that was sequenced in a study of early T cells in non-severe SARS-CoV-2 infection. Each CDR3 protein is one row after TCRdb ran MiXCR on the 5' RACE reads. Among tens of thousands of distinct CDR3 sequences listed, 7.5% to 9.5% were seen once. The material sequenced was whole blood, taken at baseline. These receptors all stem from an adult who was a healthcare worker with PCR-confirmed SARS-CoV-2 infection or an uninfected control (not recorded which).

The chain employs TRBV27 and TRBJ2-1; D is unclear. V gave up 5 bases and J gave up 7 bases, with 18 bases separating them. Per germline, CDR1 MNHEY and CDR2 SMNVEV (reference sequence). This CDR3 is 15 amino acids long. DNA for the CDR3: TGTGCCAGCAGTCCCCCCAGAGCGCCAGGTAATGAGCAGTTCTTC. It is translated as CASSPPRAPGNEQFF.

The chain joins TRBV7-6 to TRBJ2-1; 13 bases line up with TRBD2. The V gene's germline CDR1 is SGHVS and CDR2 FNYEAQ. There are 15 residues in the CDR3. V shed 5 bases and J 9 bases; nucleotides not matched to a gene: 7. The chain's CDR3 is CASSRGTSGISEQFF. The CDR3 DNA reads TGTGCCAGCAGCCGCGGGACTAGCGGGATAAGTGAGCAGTTCTTC.

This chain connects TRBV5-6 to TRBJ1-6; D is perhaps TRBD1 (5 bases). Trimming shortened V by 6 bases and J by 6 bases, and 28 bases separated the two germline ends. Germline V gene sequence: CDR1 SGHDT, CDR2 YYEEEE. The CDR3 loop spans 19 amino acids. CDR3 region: CASTLEGRGPPGTNSPLHF. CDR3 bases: TGTGCCAGCACCCTGGAGGGGCGCGGGCCTCCTGGGACTAATTCACCCCTCCACTTT.

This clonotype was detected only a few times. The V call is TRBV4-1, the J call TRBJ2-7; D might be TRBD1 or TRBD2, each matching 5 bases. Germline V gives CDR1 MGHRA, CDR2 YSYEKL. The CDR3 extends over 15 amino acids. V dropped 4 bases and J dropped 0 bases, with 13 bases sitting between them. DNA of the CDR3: TGCGCCAGCAGCCTCGGGACGGCGAGCTCCTACGAGCAGTACTTC. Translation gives CASSLGTASSYEQYF.

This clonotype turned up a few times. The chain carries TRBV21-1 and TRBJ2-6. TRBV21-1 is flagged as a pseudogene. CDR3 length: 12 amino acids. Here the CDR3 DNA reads TGTGCCAGCAGGACTGGGGCCAACGTCCTGACTTTC. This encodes CASRTGANVLTF.

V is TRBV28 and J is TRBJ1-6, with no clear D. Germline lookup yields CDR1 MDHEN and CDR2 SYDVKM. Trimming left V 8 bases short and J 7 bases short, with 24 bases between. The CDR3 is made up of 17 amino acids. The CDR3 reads CASWSFAGEGRNSPLHF. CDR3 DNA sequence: TGTGCCAGCTGGTCATTTGCGGGCGAAGGGAGGAATTCACCCCTCCACTTT.

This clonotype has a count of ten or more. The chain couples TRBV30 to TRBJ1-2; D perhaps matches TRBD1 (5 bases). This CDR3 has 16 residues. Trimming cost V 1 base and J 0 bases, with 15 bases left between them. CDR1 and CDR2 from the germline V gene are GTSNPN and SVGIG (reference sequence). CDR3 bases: TGTGCCTGGAGTGGTCCCGCCAGCAGGGCTAACTATGGCTACACCTTC. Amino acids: CAWSGPASRANYGYTF.

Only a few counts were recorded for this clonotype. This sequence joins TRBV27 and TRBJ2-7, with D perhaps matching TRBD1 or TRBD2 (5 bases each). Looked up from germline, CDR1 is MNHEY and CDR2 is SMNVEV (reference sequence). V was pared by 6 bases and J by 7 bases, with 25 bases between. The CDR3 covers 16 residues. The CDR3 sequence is CASRPAGAGLAGEQYF. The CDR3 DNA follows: TGTGCCAGCAGGCCCGCCGGGGCAGGGCTAGCAGGGGAGCAGTACTTC.

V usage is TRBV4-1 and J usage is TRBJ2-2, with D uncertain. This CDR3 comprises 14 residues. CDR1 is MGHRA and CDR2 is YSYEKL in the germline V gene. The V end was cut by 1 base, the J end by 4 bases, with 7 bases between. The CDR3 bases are TGCGCCAGCAGCCAAGTCCTGGGCACCGGGGAGCTGTTTTTT. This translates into CASSQVLGTGELFF.